The present T cell receptor (beta chain) was sequenced within a study of regulatory T cells in long-lasting Graves disease (dated by TCRdb to 2020 to 2023). Regarding the complete study: To count as having persistent Graves' disease, a patient had to have received antithyroid drug treatment for over 5 years with TSH receptor autoantibodies remaining persistently positive. Antithyroid drugs had been taken for approximately ten years on average by persistent Graves' disease patients in the clinical cohort. A total of 33 samples underwent TCR sequencing, from about 13 patients with persistent Graves' disease and some 20 patients with newly diagnosed Graves' disease. Patients with persistent Graves' disease were compared with patients with newly diagnosed Graves' disease using TCR sequencing and RNA sequencing of peripheral blood. The study was registered as a clinical trial and conducted in China.

About this clonotype: Its antigen remains undetermined. No quality values exist for individual bases; no much larger clone is one base distant.

The study at large found these results: Sequencing and analysis were limited to the TCR beta chain. As a limitation, the authors acknowledged that the small sample size may reduce accuracy. A larger number of public clonotypes was shared among persistent patients (approximately 3,000) than among newly diagnosed patients (approximately 1,000). Compared with newly diagnosed patients, patients with persistent Graves' disease had lower TCR Shannon entropy and fewer highly expanded clones, which suggests clonal expansion. Peripheral blood alone was examined, since thyroid tissue, which constituted the primary lesion, could not be accessed.

Library construction relied on multiplex PCR. Sequencing instrument: Illumina HiSeq 4000. To build TCR beta libraries, CDR3 regions were amplified by Arm-PCR using iRepertoire HTBI primers. Before sequencing, the PCR products underwent gel purification. Concerning the study's data processing: Gene usage analysis of CDR3 amino acid clonotypes used the roughly 60 TRBV and around 13 TRBJ segments found across samples. COPE and FqMerger were used to merge the filtered high-quality paired reads into contigs. BLAST was used to align contigs to IMGT TRBV, TRBD and TRBJ reference genes, and CDR3 was defined according to IMGT. Any clonotype with a frequency above 0.1% was classified as a highly expanded clone. Repertoire diversity was measured by Shannon entropy, and V-J evenness by the Gini coefficient. Public clonotypes were defined as clonotypes shared by more than one individual. TCRdb cleaned the public reads at Q25 with fastp, built clones with MiXCR and kept in-frame beta chains. Identical CDR3 proteins give one entry, which carries the most common genes and DNA. It is TCRdb's table, rather than the study itself, that gives the V and J calls and clone size. The sample contains under 450,000 distinct CDR3 sequences, less than 25% of them found a single time. The top ten constitute roughly a quarter of the sample.

The intended sense of this specimen's time point label: persistent/refractory GD, antithyroid drugs over 5 years with positive TRAb. For both TCR sequencing and RNA sequencing, RNA was extracted from PBMCs in TRIzol. The diagnosis of Graves' disease was made according to American Thyroid Association guidelines. Recruitment of patients was carried out at an endocrinology department in Xi'an, China. Each patient gave 8.5 to 9.5 milliliters of peripheral blood, collected in an EDTA anticoagulant tube. Ficoll Paque Plus density gradient separation was used to isolate PBMCs, and no further T cell sorting was done. An Agilent 2100 Bioanalyzer and agarose gel were used to assess RNA quality, and a NanoDrop 2000 was used to measure RNA concentration. This clonotype was obtained from a female donor with Graves disease. This material consisted of peripheral blood mononuclear cells (PBMCs), taken when the disease was refractory, from a patient treated with antithyroid drugs.

The CDR3 reads as follows: CASSFQGANSGNTIYF. DNA sequence: TGTGCCAGCAGTTTCCAGGGGGCGAATTCTGGAAACACCATATATTTT. The rearrangement combines TRBV12-3 or TRBV12-4 with TRBJ1-3; TRBD1 agrees with 8 junctional bases. Germline trimming amounts to 3 bases on V and 1 base on J, with 5 as the count of junction bases outside the gene matches. The CDR3, cysteine through phenylalanine, is 16 amino acids long. Only the CDR3 part of the read is kept: 48 bases, read in frame from the first base.